This paragraph reports one T cell receptor beta chain. Its target is not known. These data come from a study of cytomegalovirus exposure and HLA in healthy donors. Overall study findings and caveats: Per a prior analysis, the majority of TCR beta V segments were productive roughly 87% or roughly 30% of the time. One cluster of highly shared sequence variants probably arose as a sequencing artifact. It was reportedly the case that the classifier diagnosed cytomegalovirus status with high specificity and sensitivity.

A multiplex PCR was run with 60 Vbeta primers and 13 Jbeta primers. Here immunoSEQ multiplex PCR was the method, and the copy in TCRdb shows in-frame clones only, minus some. The table lists approximately 140,000 clones, around 83% of them singletons. Germline V gives CDR1 SNHLY, CDR2 FYNNEI. Trimming took 7 bases from V and 7 from J; bases not matched to a gene: 2. This CDR3 contains 12 residues. The source material was PBMCs. This clonotype was sampled from a girl aged 2-10 years in good health and CMV-seronegative. V is TRBV2 and J is TRBJ2-1, with 9 bases matching TRBD2. The CDR3 reads CASIAGVNEQFF. CDR3 nucleotides: TGTGCCAGCATAGCGGGAGTGAATGAGCAGTTCTTC.